Shown below are 8 T cell receptor beta chains from a single sample sequenced in a study of blood T cell repertoires in COVID-19. Data came from immunoSEQ multiplex PCR; TCRdb stores just in-frame clones and leaves some out. The data show 300,000 to 400,000 clones, approximately 89% seen once. Sequencing input: peripheral blood. The receptors were sampled from a young woman who had recovered from COVID-19.

This sequence joins TRBV10-1 and TRBJ1-1; TRBD1 aligns across 8 bases. Germline CDR1 is WNHNN and CDR2 is SYGVQD (reference sequence). The J segment lost 2 bases and the V segment lost 5 bases, leaving 7 bases of the junction unmatched. There are 15 residues in the CDR3. Written as DNA, the CDR3 is TGCGCCAGCAGTTCGGGACAGGCCGTAAACACTGAAGCTTTCTTT. It specifies CASSSGQAVNTEAFF.

Only one count was recorded for this clone. The chain combines TRBV6-5 with TRBJ2-7; 10 bases are shared with TRBD2. The CDR3 consists of 14 residues. Germline V gene data show CDR1 as MNHEY and CDR2 as SVGAGI. J gave up 6 bases and V 4 bases, and 6 bases lay outside the gene matches. This CDR3 is CASSSKGLACEQYV. DNA for the CDR3: TGTGCCAGCAGTTCGAAGGGACTAGCGTGCGAGCAGTACGTC.

The rearrangement links TRBV19 to TRBJ2-1; 11 bases line up with TRBD2. Losses at the gene ends were 4 bases for V and 5 bases for J; bases not matched to a gene: 7. The CDR3 is 16 residues long. Per the germline V gene, CDR1 is LNHDA and CDR2 is SQIVND (reference sequence). CDR3 amino acids: CASSKLAGGGDNEQFF. CDR3 in DNA: TGTGCCAGTAGTAAGCTAGCGGGAGGTGGGGACAATGAGCAGTTCTTC.

The rearrangement joins TRBV9 to TRBJ1-5; TRBD1 matches at 12 bases. The CDR3 runs 16 residues. V shed 4 bases, J shed 7 bases, and the junction held 9 bases outside the gene matches. CDR1 is SGDLS and CDR2 is YYNGEE in the germline V gene. The CDR3 nucleotides read TGTGCCAGCAGCCAGGGGACAGGGGGCGCGGGCCAGCCCCAGCATTTT. Residues: CASSQGTGGAGQPQHF.

The chain has TRBV30 and TRBJ1-1; a possible D gene is TRBD1 (6 bases). V dropped 4 bases and J dropped 4 bases, with 19 bases sitting between them. The CDR3 spans 15 residues. Per germline, CDR1 GTSNPN and CDR2 SVGIG (reference sequence). The CDR3 DNA reads TGTGCCTGGACTCTAGGGGGGGCAAGGGGCACTGAAGCTTTCTTT. It yields the protein CAWTLGGARGTEAFF.

The V gene is TRBV6-5, the J gene TRBJ2-1; 10 bases agree with TRBD2. Trimming removed 7 bases from V and 1 base from J; junction bases left unmatched: 4. CDR3 length: 15 residues. Per the germline V gene, CDR1 is MNHEY and CDR2 is SVGAGI. CDR3 sequence (DNA): TGTGCCAGCACCACACTAGCGGGGTCCTACAATGAGCAGTTCTTC. Translating it yields CASTTLAGSYNEQFF.

The chain has TRBV5-4 and TRBJ2-3; 8 nucleotides agree with TRBD1. Germline CDR1 and CDR2: SGHNT and YYREEE (reference sequence). J lost 3 bases, V lost 1 base, and 4 bases had no gene match. The CDR3 consists of 15 residues. CDR3 loop: CASSLTTGATDTQYF. The CDR3 coding sequence is TGTGCCAGCAGCTTGACGACAGGGGCGACAGATACGCAGTATTTT.

The chain has TRBV13 and TRBJ2-1; 13 bases match TRBD2. Germline CDR1 is PRHDT and CDR2 is FYEKMQ (reference sequence). V lost 5 bases, J lost 7 bases, and 8 bases stayed unmatched. The CDR3 totals 16 residues. In DNA, the CDR3 is TGTGCCAGCAGCCACCGGACTAGCGGGAGTAGGAATGAGCAGTTCTTC. This translates into CASSHRTSGSRNEQFF.